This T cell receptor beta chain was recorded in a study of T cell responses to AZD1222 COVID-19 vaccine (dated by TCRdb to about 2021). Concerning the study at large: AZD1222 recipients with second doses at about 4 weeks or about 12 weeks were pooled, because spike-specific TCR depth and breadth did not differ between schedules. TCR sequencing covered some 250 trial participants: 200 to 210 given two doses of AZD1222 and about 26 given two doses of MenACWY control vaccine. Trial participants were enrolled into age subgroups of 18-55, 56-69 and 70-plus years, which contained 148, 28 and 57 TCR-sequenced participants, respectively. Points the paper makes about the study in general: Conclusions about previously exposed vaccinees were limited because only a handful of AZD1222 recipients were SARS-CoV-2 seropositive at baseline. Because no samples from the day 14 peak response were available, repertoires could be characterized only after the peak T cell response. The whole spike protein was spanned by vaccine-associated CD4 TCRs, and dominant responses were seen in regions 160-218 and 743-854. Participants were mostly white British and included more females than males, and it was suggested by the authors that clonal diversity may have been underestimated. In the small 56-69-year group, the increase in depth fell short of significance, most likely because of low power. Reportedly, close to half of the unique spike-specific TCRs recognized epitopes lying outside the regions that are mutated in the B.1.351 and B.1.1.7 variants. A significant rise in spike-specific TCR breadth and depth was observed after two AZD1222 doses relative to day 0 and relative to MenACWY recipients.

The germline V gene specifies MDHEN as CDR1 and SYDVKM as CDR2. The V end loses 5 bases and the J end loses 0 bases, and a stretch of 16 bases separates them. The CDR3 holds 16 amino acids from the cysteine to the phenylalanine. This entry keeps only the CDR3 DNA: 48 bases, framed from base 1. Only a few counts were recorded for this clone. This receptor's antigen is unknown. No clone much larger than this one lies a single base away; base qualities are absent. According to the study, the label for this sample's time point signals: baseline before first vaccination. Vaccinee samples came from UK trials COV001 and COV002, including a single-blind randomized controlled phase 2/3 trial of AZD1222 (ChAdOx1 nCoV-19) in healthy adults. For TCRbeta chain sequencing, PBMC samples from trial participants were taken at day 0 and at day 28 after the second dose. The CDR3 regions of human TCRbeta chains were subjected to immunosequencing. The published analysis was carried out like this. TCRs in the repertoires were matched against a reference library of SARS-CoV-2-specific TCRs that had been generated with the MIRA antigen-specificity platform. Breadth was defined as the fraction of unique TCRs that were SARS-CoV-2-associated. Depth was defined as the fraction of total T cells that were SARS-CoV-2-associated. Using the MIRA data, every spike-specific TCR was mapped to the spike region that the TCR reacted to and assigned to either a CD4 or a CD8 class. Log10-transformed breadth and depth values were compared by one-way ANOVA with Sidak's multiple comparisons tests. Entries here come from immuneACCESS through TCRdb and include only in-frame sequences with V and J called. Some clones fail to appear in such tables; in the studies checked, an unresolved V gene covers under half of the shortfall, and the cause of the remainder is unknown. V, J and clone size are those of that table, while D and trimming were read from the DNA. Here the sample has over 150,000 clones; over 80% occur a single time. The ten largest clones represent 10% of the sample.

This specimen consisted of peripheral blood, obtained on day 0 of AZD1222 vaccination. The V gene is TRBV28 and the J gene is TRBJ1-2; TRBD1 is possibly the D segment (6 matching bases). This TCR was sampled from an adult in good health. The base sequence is TGTGCCAGCAGTGTTTTTCAGACAGGAGCTAACTATGGCTACACCTTC. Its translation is CASSVFQTGANYGYTF.